The 18 T cell receptor beta chains below come from one sample, sequenced in a study of monozygotic twins with inflammatory bowel disease. TCRdb re-called the 5' RACE reads; one entry per CDR3 protein, DNA not given. The table lists a few hundred thousand distinct CDR3 sequences. Specimen: blood. Receptors were obtained from a human donor with ulcerative colitis or Crohn's disease, or a healthy co-twin of an affected twin (not recorded which).

The rearrangement joins TRBV12-3 or TRBV12-4 to TRBJ1-5. The CDR3 is 15 residues long. CDR3 sequence reads: CASSLGQNSNQPQHF.

CDR3 protein: CVSSLSEALDTGELFF. This chain joins TRBV28 and TRBJ2-2. The CDR3 runs to 16 residues. The V gene's germline CDR1 is MDHEN and CDR2 SYDVKM. Full variable domain (remainder filled in from reference TRBV28 and TRBJ2-2): DVKVTQSSRYLVKRTGEKVFLECVQDMDHENMFWYRQDPGLGLRLIYFSYDVKMKEKGDIPEGYSVSREKKERFSLILESASTNQTSMYLCVSSLSEALDTGELFFGEGSRLTVL.

The J gene is TRBJ2-7, the V gene TRBV29-1; TCRdb indicates TRBD1, and absent DNA this call remains unverified. CDR1 and CDR2 from the germline V gene are SQVTM and ANQGSEA. CDR3 length: 14 residues. The CDR3 reads CSVGAGLSSYEQYF.

J is TRBJ1-5 and V is TRBV5-1. This CDR3 region has 14 residues. The germline gives CDR1 SGHRS, CDR2 YFSETQ. The CDR3 region is CASSQARSGQPQHF.

The rearrangement links TRBV27 to TRBJ2-7; lacking DNA, the TRBD1 call made by TCRdb goes unchecked. This CDR3 is built from 14 residues. CDR1 is MNHEY, CDR2 SMNVEV, per germline (reference sequence). The CDR3 protein is CASSSTGGVYEQYF.

The chain joins TRBV4-1 to TRBJ1-1; TCRdb returns TRBD1, unconfirmable since there is no DNA. Germline loops: CDR1 MGHRA, CDR2 YSYEKL. CDR3 size: 16 residues. CDR3 sequence reads: CASSQRDSESNTEAFF.

V and J are TRBV27 and TRBJ2-2. In germline, CDR1 is MNHEY, CDR2 SMNVEV (reference sequence). This CDR3 spans 13 amino acids. CDR3 amino acids: CANSLRRQNELFF.

The V gene is TRBV12-3 or TRBV12-4, the J gene TRBJ2-5. This CDR3 spans 14 amino acids. The CDR3 here is CASRADLYQETQYF.

J is TRBJ2-3 and V is TRBV20-1; the D call from TCRdb, TRBD2, cannot be confirmed without DNA. The CDR3 is made up of 18 amino acids. CDR1 is DFQATT, CDR2 SNEGSKA, per germline (reference sequence). This CDR3 reads CSASPQIRLAGTWDTQYF.

The chain recombines TRBV7-3 with TRBJ2-3; TCRdb lists TRBD2, though no DNA is available to test this call. The CDR3 is 14 residues long. Looked up from germline, CDR1 is SGHTA and CDR2 is FQGTGA. The CDR3 protein is CASSLLGHTDTQYF.

The V and J genes are TRBV7-2 and TRBJ2-7; TCRdb proposes TRBD2, but this gene call is untestable without DNA. Germline assignment: CDR1 SGHTA and CDR2 FQGNSA. This CDR3 region has 13 residues. CDR3 region: CASSRGGRIEQYF.

The chain employs TRBV27 and TRBJ2-7; there is no DNA to check the TCRdb D call of TRBD1. The CDR3 loop spans 17 amino acids. CDR1 and CDR2 from the germline V gene are MNHEY and SMNVEV (reference sequence). The CDR3 sequence is CASSLENPGQGAYEQYF.

The chain employs TRBV27 and TRBJ2-4. The CDR3 contains 17 residues. Germline V gene sequence: CDR1 MNHEY, CDR2 SMNVEV (reference sequence). This CDR3 reads CASSLKPTSGAKNIQYF.

The chain carries TRBV11-3 and TRBJ2-5. The CDR3 is 12 residues long. The germline V gene encodes CDR1 SGHNT and CDR2 YENEEA. This chain's CDR3 is CASSYSGETQYF.

The chain is built from TRBV5-1 and TRBJ2-5; the D call from TCRdb, TRBD2, cannot be confirmed without DNA. The CDR3 runs 16 residues. CDR1 is SGHRS and CDR2 is YFSETQ in the germline V gene. The CDR3 here is CASSLDSGGARETQYF.

The chain links TRBV5-1 to TRBJ1-1. CDR3 length: 12 residues. From germline, CDR1 is SGHRS and CDR2 YFSETQ. The CDR3 sequence: CARMTGGTEAFF.

The rearrangement joins TRBV30 to TRBJ1-1. The CDR3 is made up of 13 amino acids. The germline gives CDR1 GTSNPN, CDR2 SVGIG (reference sequence). CDR3: CAWKISMNTEAFF.

The chain carries TRBV5-1 and TRBJ2-7. The germline gives CDR1 SGHRS, CDR2 YFSETQ. The CDR3 loop spans 15 amino acids. CDR3: CASSLTAIGTYEQYF.